Each of the 30 T cell receptor beta chains below was sequenced from the same sample in a study of blood T cell repertoires in COVID-19. Libraries were prepared by immunoSEQ multiplex PCR; TCRdb keeps only in-frame clonotypes and omits some of them. The profile covers approximately 100,000 clones, with approximately 88% appearing a single time and about 6.5% taken by the ten largest. Source material: peripheral blood. The receptors shown here come from a woman aged 55-69 years with acute or convalescent COVID-19.

V is TRBV3-1 (or the pseudogene TRBV3-2) and J is TRBJ1-4; D is ambiguous. Germline CDR1 LGHDT, CDR2 YNNKEL (reference sequence). Trimming took 4 bases from V and 8 from J, leaving 14 bases between them. The CDR3 is 14 residues long. CDR3: CASSPMISTEKLFF. The CDR3 bases are TGTGCCAGCAGCCCAATGATCTCTACCGAAAAACTGTTTTTT.

The chain combines TRBV6-5 with TRBJ1-2; TRBD1 matches 7 bases. Germline CDR1 reads MNHEY; CDR2 reads SVGAGI. V lost 10 bases to trimming and J lost 4 bases; unmatched junction nucleotides: 9. The CDR3 runs 13 residues. The CDR3 protein is CAIPGGLGYGYTF. The CDR3 coding sequence is TGTGCCATCCCAGGGGGGTTGGGCTATGGCTACACCTTC.

Here the CDR3 reads CASSPTGSYGYTF. The DNA for the CDR3 is TGTGCCAGCAGTCCTACAGGGAGCTATGGCTACACCTTC. The V and J genes are TRBV6-5 and TRBJ1-2, with a possible D match to TRBD1 (6 bases). V was clipped by 5 bases and J by 4 bases, with 11 bases between them. CDR1 MNHEY and CDR2 SVGAGI come from the germline V gene. The CDR3 covers 13 residues.

The chain carries TRBV19 and TRBJ1-1; 8 bases line up with TRBD1. With V trimmed by 6 bases and J by 0 bases, 9 bases remained unmatched. There are 16 residues in the CDR3. Germline V gene data show CDR1 as LNHDA and CDR2 as SQIVND (reference sequence). In DNA form, the CDR3 reads TGTGCCAGTAGCAGGGACAGGTTCGGCATGAACACTGAAGCTTTCTTT. It yields the protein CASSRDRFGMNTEAFF.

This clone was seen a few times. The chain combines TRBV3-1 (or the pseudogene TRBV3-2) with TRBJ1-6, with D maybe TRBD1 (5 bases). The V gene's germline CDR1 is LGHDT and CDR2 YNNKEL (reference sequence). CDR3 length: 19 amino acids. V lost 0 bases to trimming and J lost 7 bases, with 22 bases between them. CDR3 protein: CASSQDSRRGGSRNSPLHF. CDR3 nucleotide sequence: TGTGCCAGCAGCCAAGACAGCAGGAGGGGTGGTAGTAGGAATTCACCCCTCCACTTT.

The chain joins TRBV11-2 to TRBJ1-1; D unclear. Germline V gives CDR1 SGHAT, CDR2 FQNNGV. The CDR3 length is 12 residues. V lost 3 bases and J lost 10, with 12 bases in between. The CDR3: CASSLVRAGAFF. The CDR3 DNA is TGTGCCAGCAGCTTGGTTAGGGCGGGAGCTTTCTTT.

The J gene is TRBJ1-6, the V gene TRBV21-1; the table's D call TRBD1 went unverified against the DNA. TRBV21-1 is given as a pseudogene. The CDR3 runs 14 residues. CDR3 in DNA: TGTGCCAGCAGCAAAGGACAGACCAATTCACCCCTCCACTTT. Translating it yields CASSKGQTNSPLHF.

The CDR3 DNA reads as TGTGCCAGCAGCACTAGCGGGAAAGATGAGCAGTTCTTC. Its protein product is CASSTSGKDEQFF. J is TRBJ2-1 and V is TRBV7-3, with TRBD2 matching over 10 bases. Trimming cost V 5 bases and J 8 bases; bases outside gene matches: 3. This CDR3 region has 13 residues. Germline loops: CDR1 SGHTA, CDR2 FQGTGA.

This chain links TRBV28 with TRBJ1-4; TRBD1 agrees at 10 bases. The trim removed 3 bases at V and 3 bases at J, leaving 10 bases unmatched. The CDR3 is 18 residues long. Germline V gives CDR1 MDHEN, CDR2 SYDVKM. The CDR3 region has the DNA TGTGCCAGCAGTTTTTTGGGACAGGGGAGGGGGGCTAATGAAAAACTGTTTTTT. Its protein is CASSFLGQGRGANEKLFF. The full variable domain, its missing parts supplied by reference TRBV28 and TRBJ1-4, is DVKVTQSSRYLVKRTGEKVFLECVQDMDHENMFWYRQDPGLGLRLIYFSYDVKMKEKGDIPEGYSVSREKKERFSLILESASTNQTSMYLCASSFLGQGRGANEKLFFGSGTQLSVL.

J is TRBJ2-2 and V is TRBV9, with D possibly matching TRBD1 (5 bases). Germline V gene sequence: CDR1 SGDLS, CDR2 YYNGEE. This CDR3 spans 15 amino acids. Trimming took off 4 bases at V and 1 base at J, with 11 bases between the two ends. CDR3 nucleotides: TGTGCCAGCAGCCCACGGCAGGGGAACACCGGGGAGCTGTTTTTT. It translates to CASSPRQGNTGELFF.

The V and J genes are TRBV7-9 and TRBJ2-2; TRBD1 might be the D (5 bases). Trimming took 2 bases from V and 4 from J, leaving 14 bases between them. Germline CDR1 is SEHNR and CDR2 is FQNEAQ (reference sequence). The length of the CDR3 is 16 residues. CDR3 sequence reads: CASSLPQGGGTGELFF. CDR3 in DNA: TGTGCCAGCAGCTTACCTCAGGGTGGTGGCACCGGGGAGCTGTTTTTT.

This chain links TRBV6-6 with TRBJ1-1; D not certain. The CDR3 runs 13 residues. CDR1 MNHNY and CDR2 SVGAGI come from the germline V gene (reference sequence). V lost 4 bases and J 0 bases, leaving 6 bases between the germline ends. The CDR3, as DNA: TGTGCCAGCAGTTTCCAGGTGAACACTGAAGCTTTCTTT. As protein: CASSFQVNTEAFF.

The rearrangement links TRBV11-2 to TRBJ2-7, with 9 bases lining up with TRBD1. Trimming cost V 5 bases and J 6 bases; bases outside gene matches: 8. Germline V gene sequence: CDR1 SGHAT, CDR2 FQNNGV. The CDR3 totals 14 residues. CDR3 DNA sequence: TGTGCCAGCAGCCACCGGGACAGGGCTCCCGAGCAGTACTTC. It encodes CASSHRDRAPEQYF.

Written as DNA, the CDR3 is TGTGCCAGCAGTGAAATGTCGGGGAGCTCTGGGGCCAACGTCCTGACTTTC. This gives the protein CASSEMSGSSGANVLTF. The gene calls are TRBV6-1 and TRBJ2-6; D may be TRBD2 (5 bases). V was pared by 2 bases and J by 0 bases, with 11 bases between. The germline V gene has CDR1 MNHNS and CDR2 SASEGT. CDR3 length: 17 amino acids.

This clone was counted a single time. CDR3 sequence (DNA): TGTGCCAGCAGTGAATCAGGGGCGGGTAGAAACACCATATATTTT. Amino acids: CASSESGAGRNTIYF. This chain links TRBV25-1 with TRBJ1-3; maybe TRBD1 (6 bases). Trimming took off 1 base at V and 5 bases at J, with 12 bases between the two ends. CDR3 size: 15 residues. From germline, CDR1 is MGHDK and CDR2 SYGVNS.

The chain recombines TRBV20-1 with TRBJ2-7; possibly TRBD2 for D (6 bases). Germline CDR1 reads DFQATT; CDR2 reads SNEGSKA (reference sequence). The CDR3 length is 12 residues. Deletions cut 3 bases from V and 6 bases from J, with 12 bases between. Written as DNA, the CDR3 is TGCAGTGCTAGTGGGGGACTTGCCGAGCAGTACTTC. This encodes CSASGGLAEQYF.

The chain uses TRBV29-1 and TRBJ2-1; 8 bases align to TRBD2. The CDR3 has 14 residues. Germline lookup yields CDR1 SQVTM and CDR2 ANQGSEA. V trimming: 6 bases; J trimming: 0 bases; junction bases outside the gene matches: 4. CDR3 in DNA: TGCAGCGTGAGCGGGAGTACCTCCTACAATGAGCAGTTCTTC. It codes for CSVSGSTSYNEQFF.

The chain employs TRBV12-3 or TRBV12-4 and TRBJ2-2, with 7 nucleotides matching TRBD1. This CDR3 region has 13 residues. Trimming removed 6 bases from V and 7 bases from J; junction bases left unmatched: 5. CDR3 coding DNA: TGTGCCAGCAGCAACAGGGGAAGCGGGGAGCTGTTTTTT. The encoded protein is CASSNRGSGELFF.

This clone was seen a few times. The J gene is TRBJ1-1, the V gene TRBV28; D is uncertain. Per germline, CDR1 MDHEN and CDR2 SYDVKM. This CDR3 comprises 11 residues. The V end lost 8 bases, the J end lost 0 bases, and 4 bases lay between the germline ends. CDR3 residues: CASQVNTEAFF. CDR3 nucleotide sequence: TGTGCCAGCCAGGTGAACACTGAAGCTTTCTTT.

A single count supports this clone. This chain joins TRBV30 and TRBJ1-2; TRBD1 agrees at 8 bases. Germline CDR1 and CDR2: GTSNPN and SVGIG (reference sequence). V lost 4 bases to trimming and J lost 4 bases; unmatched junction nucleotides: 5. The CDR3 sequence is 13 residues long. The chain's CDR3 is CAWKGDRPYGYTF. CDR3 coding DNA: TGTGCCTGGAAAGGGGACAGGCCCTATGGCTACACCTTC.

This chain uses TRBV27 with TRBJ2-7, with TRBD2 as a possible D gene (6 bases). Trimming pared 1 base from V and 3 bases from J, leaving 10 bases between. The CDR3 extends over 14 amino acids. Germline loops: CDR1 MNHEY, CDR2 SMNVEV (reference sequence). CDR3 sequence: CASSLYSEGYEQYF. In nucleotides, the CDR3 is TGTGCCAGCAGTTTATACTCGGAGGGCTACGAGCAGTACTTC.

The chain has TRBV5-1 and TRBJ2-1; 12 positions agree with TRBD2. Germline loops: CDR1 SGHRS, CDR2 YFSETQ. CDR3 length: 15 amino acids. V lost 3 bases to trimming and J lost 9 bases; unmatched junction nucleotides: 7. DNA for the CDR3: TGCGCCAGCAGCTCTAGCGGGAGGGCGACGGGTGAGCAGTTCTTC. Its translation is CASSSSGRATGEQFF.

The sample holds one count of this clone. The J gene is TRBJ1-2, the V gene TRBV5-1, with D maybe TRBD1 (6 bases). V was shortened by 5 bases and J by 0 bases, with 11 bases between the two germline ends. Germline V CDR1 and CDR2: SGHRS, YFSETQ. The CDR3 is 14 amino acids. The DNA of the CDR3 is TGCGCCAGCAGTGTGGGGGACACTAACTATGGCTACACCTTC. Translation: CASSVGDTNYGYTF.

The chain joins TRBV4-1 to TRBJ1-4; possibly TRBD1 for D (6 bases). Germline values: CDR1 MGHRA, CDR2 YSYEKL. With 2 bases removed from V and 7 bases from J, the gap between germline ends came to 17 bases. The CDR3 has 16 residues. CDR3 amino acids: CASSQLRGGVGEKLFF. CDR3 coding DNA: TGCGCCAGCAGCCAACTCCGGGGGGGCGTCGGTGAAAAACTGTTTTTT.

The chain has TRBV5-1 and TRBJ2-1; 7 nucleotides agree with TRBD2. The CDR3 sequence is 12 residues long. Germline assignment: CDR1 SGHRS and CDR2 YFSETQ. The junction had 6 bases not matched to a gene; V was cut back by 5 bases and J by 10 bases. The CDR3 DNA sequence: TGCGCCAGCAGTGATACGGGAGGCGAGCAGTTCTTC. It translates to CASSDTGGEQFF.

The rearrangement links TRBV28 to TRBJ2-7; tentatively, D is TRBD2 (5 bases). V was trimmed by 4 bases and J by 9 bases, leaving 16 bases between them. Germline loops: CDR1 MDHEN, CDR2 SYDVKM. This CDR3 has 13 residues. The CDR3: CASSSGVLAMQYV. CDR3 DNA sequence: TGTGCCAGCAGTTCCGGGGTCCTAGCAATGCAGTACGTC.

The chain uses TRBV7-8 and TRBJ1-2, with 9 bases identical to TRBD1. Germline CDR1 SGHVS, CDR2 FQNEAQ. The CDR3 consists of 14 residues. The V segment lost 5 bases and the J segment 5 bases; nucleotides outside the gene matches: 6. CDR3 DNA sequence: TGTGCCAGCAGCGCCGCCGGGACAGGGTATGGCTACACCTTC. Translated: CASSAAGTGYGYTF.

The chain has TRBV4-2 and TRBJ2-2, with 10 bases that match TRBD2. This CDR3 has 19 residues. Germline trimming cut 0 bases from V and 5 bases from J; bases unmatched to any gene: 12. Germline V lookup: CDR1 LGHNA, CDR2 YNFKEQ. The CDR3 DNA reads TGTGCCAGCAGCCAAGAAATGGGGGCACTAGCGGGACCTACCGGGGAGCTGTTTTTT. It encodes CASSQEMGALAGPTGELFF.

This chain links TRBV28 with TRBJ1-4, with D perhaps matching TRBD1 (5 bases). This CDR3 has 14 residues. Germline V lookup: CDR1 MDHEN, CDR2 SYDVKM. Trimming left V 6 bases short and J 5 bases short, with 13 bases between. The CDR3 DNA follows: TGTGCCAGCAGAACCGACAGTGTCAATGAAAAACTGTTTTTT. This encodes CASRTDSVNEKLFF.

The genes are TRBV10-3 and TRBJ2-2; TRBD2 aligns across 9 bases. Germline V gene sequence: CDR1 ENHRY, CDR2 SYGVKD. The CDR3 spans 18 residues. V dropped 0 bases and J dropped 1; count of bases not matched to a gene: 6. CDR3 sequence reads: CAISESPGLAQNTGELFF. The CDR3 region has the DNA TGTGCCATCAGTGAGTCTCCGGGACTAGCCCAGAACACCGGGGAGCTGTTTTTT.